One TCR beta chain is described in this entry. Its antigen is undetermined. These data originate in a study of T cell responses to AZD1222 COVID-19 vaccine. Points from the study as a whole: Sampling captured repertoires only after the peak T cell response.

The method was immunoSEQ multiplex PCR; TCRdb's version includes in-frame clones alone and lacks a portion of them. The sample lists 75,000 to 95,000 clones, approximately 90% occurring once. The germline V gene has CDR1 LNHDA and CDR2 SQIVND (reference sequence). Trimming took 3 bases from V and 5 from J, leaving 16 bases between them. The CDR3 is made up of 15 amino acids. The starting material was peripheral blood, obtained 28 days after the second AZD1222 dose. The clonotype originates from an adult who received the AZD1222 COVID-19 vaccine. V is TRBV19 and J is TRBJ1-2; D uncertain. The CDR3, as DNA: TGTGCCAGTAGTATGAGAGGGCCCGCGCTATATGGCTACACCTTC. Translating it yields CASSMRGPALYGYTF.